This TCR beta chain was recorded in a study of T-cell reconstitution after alpha-beta-depleted transplantation in children. Unique molecular identifiers were used in preparing the TCRbeta library. In TCRdb, the PCR reads were re-called with MiXCR into one record per CDR3 protein. The table lists hundreds of thousands of distinct CDR3 sequences, under 25% of them singletons. General study findings and limits: T-cell counts and diversity were attributed mostly to newly produced T cells one year after transplant. Reported findings indicate that, about two months after transplant, alpha-beta T cells came from several hundred expanded clones, which were derived from non-depleted graft cells.

As for this clonotype: The antigen remains unidentified.

The sequence was obtained from a boy less than two years old who had a stem cell transplant for acute myeloid leukemia, so the T cells may come from the graft donor. Here the sequenced sample was PBMCs, mostly from graft donor cells, taken 360 days after TCRalphabeta/CD19-depleted stem cell transplant.

The CDR3 loop is CASSLTDLFTDTQYF. CDR3 DNA: TGTGCCAGCAGCTTAACCGACTTATTCACAGATACGCAGTATTTT. The chain couples TRBV7-2 to TRBJ2-3; D uncertain. Germline CDR1 is SGHTA and CDR2 is FQGNSA. V was shortened by 2 bases and J by 2 bases, with 11 bases between the two germline ends. The CDR3 has 15 residues.